The subject of this entry is one T cell receptor beta chain. V shed 2 bases and J 9 bases; nucleotides not matched to a gene: 11. Germline V gene data show CDR1 as MNHEY and CDR2 as SVGAGI. This CDR3 is 16 amino acids long. Time point noted: pretreatment peripheral blood. This record belongs to a study of PD-L1 blockade in urothelial cancer. Generated by immunoSEQ multiplex PCR, the TCRdb table keeps only in-frame clones and is missing some. The data contain about 55,000 clones, 84% of them singletons. This receptor was taken from a man between 45 and 60 years old with urothelial cancer. J is TRBJ2-1 and V is TRBV6-5, with TRBD2 identical over 9 bases. The sequences come from PBMCs, collected around atezolizumab (anti-PD-L1) treatment. The CDR3 DNA sequence: TGTGCCAGCAGTTACCTGGGCGGGGGGGGGCAGAGTGAGCAGTTCTTC. It is translated as CASSYLGGGGQSEQFF.